This T cell receptor beta chain stems from a study of blood T cell repertoires in COVID-19. Study as a whole: The United States, Italy and Spain were the sources of the acute and convalescent COVID-19 samples. The analysed material was cDNA or gDNA that came from T cells, B-cell-depleted T cells, or PBMCs.

This CDR3 comprises 15 residues. Germline CDR1 is KGHDR and CDR2 is SFDVKD. With 0 bases removed from V and 2 bases from J, the gap between germline ends came to 6 bases. How the authors handled the data: Amplification with reference gene primers provided the estimates of nucleated cell counts. This table comes from immunoSEQ multiplex PCR, and its TCRdb copy is limited to in-frame clones, with some not included. V and J calls plus clone size are reproduced from that table; the DNA served to infer D and trimming. The table lists 240,000 or so clones, approximately 86% of them singletons. The sequenced material came from peripheral blood. This receptor was obtained from an older woman with active or convalescent COVID-19. V gene TRBV24-1 combines with J gene TRBJ2-2; the D is unclear. CDR3 in amino acids: CATSDLAGNTGELFF. The CDR3 region has the DNA TGTGCCACCAGTGATTTGGCAGGAAACACCGGGGAGCTGTTTTTT.